The 3 T cell receptor beta chains listed next were all sequenced from one sample in a study of beta chain features in type 1 diabetes. TCRB transcripts that were expressed got sequenced, as all of the isolated RNA had been reverse transcribed. The method was immunoSEQ multiplex PCR; TCRdb's version includes in-frame clones alone and lacks a portion of them. The data contain over 120,000 clones, about 8.7% of them singletons. The sample taken for sequencing was central memory CD4+ T cells from blood. These receptors originate from a young man in good health.

The chain combines TRBV5-4 with TRBJ2-2; 8 bases map to TRBD1. The CDR3 is made up of 15 amino acids. Germline CDR1 reads SGHNT; CDR2 reads YYREEE (reference sequence). V lost 2 bases, J lost 1 base, and 1 base stayed unmatched. Written as DNA, the CDR3 is TGTGCCAGCAGCTTTGGACAGGGGAACACCGGGGAGCTGTTTTTT. It yields the protein CASSFGQGNTGELFF.

This clone was recorded once. The V and J genes are TRBV5-1 and TRBJ2-3, with 10 bases aligning to TRBD2. The junction had 14 bases not matched to a gene; V was cut back by 4 bases and J by 6 bases. The CDR3 extends over 17 amino acids. Germline lookup yields CDR1 SGHRS and CDR2 YFSETQ. The CDR3 DNA reads as TGCGCCAGCAGCACACCGACTAGCGGGTTAAAAGGGGATACGCAGTATTTT. Its protein product is CASSTPTSGLKGDTQYF.

The chain carries TRBV18 and TRBJ2-7; 11 bases align to TRBD2. The junction had 7 bases not matched to a gene; V was cut back by 0 bases and J by 6 bases. In germline, CDR1 is KGHSH, CDR2 LQKENI. This CDR3 region has 16 residues. CDR3 region: CASSPPASGGMREQYF. CDR3 in DNA: TGTGCCAGCTCACCACCGGCTAGCGGGGGGATGCGCGAGCAGTACTTC.